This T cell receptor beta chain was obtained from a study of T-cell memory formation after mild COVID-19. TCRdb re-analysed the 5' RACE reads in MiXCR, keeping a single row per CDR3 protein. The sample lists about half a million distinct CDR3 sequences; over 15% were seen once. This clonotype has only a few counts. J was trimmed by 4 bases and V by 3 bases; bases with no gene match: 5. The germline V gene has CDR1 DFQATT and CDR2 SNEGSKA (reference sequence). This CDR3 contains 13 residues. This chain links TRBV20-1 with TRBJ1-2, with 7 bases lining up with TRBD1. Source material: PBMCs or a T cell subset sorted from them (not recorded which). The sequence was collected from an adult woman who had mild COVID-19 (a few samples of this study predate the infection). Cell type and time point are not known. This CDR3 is CSARGGTAYGYTF. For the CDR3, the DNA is TGCAGTGCTAGGGGGGGGACAGCCTATGGCTACACCTTC.